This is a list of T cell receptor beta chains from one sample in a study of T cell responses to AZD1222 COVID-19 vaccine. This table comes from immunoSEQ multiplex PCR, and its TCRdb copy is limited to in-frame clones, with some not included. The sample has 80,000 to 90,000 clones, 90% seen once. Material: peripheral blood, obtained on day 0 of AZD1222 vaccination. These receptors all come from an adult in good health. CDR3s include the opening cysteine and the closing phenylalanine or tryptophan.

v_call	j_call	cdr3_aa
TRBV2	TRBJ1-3	CASSETTDTIYF
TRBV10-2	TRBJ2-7	CASTGLAGDLSYEQYF
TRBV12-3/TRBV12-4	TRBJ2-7	CASSAGSGYEQYF
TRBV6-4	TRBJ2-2	CASSDSGTGELFF
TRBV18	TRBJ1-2	CASSGAAGAYGYTF
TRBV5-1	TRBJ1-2	CASSLAGPVHTLTLEANYGYTF
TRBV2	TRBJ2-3	CASSGGVAGYTDTQYF
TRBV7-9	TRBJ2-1	CASSSPLDEQFF
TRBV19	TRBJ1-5	CASKEDRGRNQPQHF
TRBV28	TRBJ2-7	CASSLRGDEQYF
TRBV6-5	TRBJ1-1	CASSYGGQVNTEAFF
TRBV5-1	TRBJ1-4	CASSPREGSEKLFF
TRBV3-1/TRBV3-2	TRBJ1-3	CASGLDGRSGNTIYF
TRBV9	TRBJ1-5	CASSTRWDQPQHF